Below, 2 T cell receptor beta chains from the same sample are listed, as sequenced in a study of blood T cell repertoires in COVID-19 (TCRdb year 2020). The method behind the library was the immunoSEQ multiplex PCR assay. The clones in this table, taken by TCRdb from immuneACCESS, are in-frame only. Not every clone is retained; where verified, under half of the shortfall comes from an unresolved V gene, and the cause of the rest is unknown. Within this sample are 250,000 to 350,000 clones, with 70% to 90% of them counted one time only. Clones ranked in the top ten supply around 5.9% of the sample. The sequencing input was PBMCs or T cells enriched from blood (not recorded which). These receptors were obtained from a woman aged 25 to 39 who had recovered from COVID-19.

The table lists this clone with a count of one. The J gene is TRBJ1-5, the V gene TRBV2; 7 bases fit TRBD1. Germline-derived CDR1 and CDR2 are SNHLY and FYNNEI. Trimming removed 4 bases from V and 3 bases from J; junction bases left unmatched: 6. This CDR3 is built from 15 residues. The CDR3, as DNA: TGTGCCAGCAGTGCACAGGGGACGAACAATCAGCCCCAGCATTTT. Its protein is CASSAQGTNNQPQHF.

J is TRBJ2-1 and V is TRBV7-2, with TRBD2 as a possible D gene (5 bases). Germline CDR1 is SGHTA and CDR2 is FQGNSA. Trimming removed 5 bases from V and 9 bases from J, with 8 bases in between. This CDR3 contains 11 residues. The CDR3 region is CASSPAVEQFF. The CDR3 DNA reads TGTGCCAGCAGCCCAGCGGTTGAGCAGTTCTTC.